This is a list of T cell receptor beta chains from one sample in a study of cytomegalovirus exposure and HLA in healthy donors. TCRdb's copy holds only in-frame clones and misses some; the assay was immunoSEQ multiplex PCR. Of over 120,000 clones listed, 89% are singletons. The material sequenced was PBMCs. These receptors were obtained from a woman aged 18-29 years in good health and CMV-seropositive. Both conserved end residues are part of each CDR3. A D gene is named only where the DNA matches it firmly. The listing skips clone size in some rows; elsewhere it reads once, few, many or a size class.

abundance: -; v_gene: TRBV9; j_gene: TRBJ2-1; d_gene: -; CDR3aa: CASSPRTPLRANEQFF; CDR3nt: TGTGCCAGCAGCCCGCGGACACCATTAAGGGCCAATGAGCAGTTCTTC
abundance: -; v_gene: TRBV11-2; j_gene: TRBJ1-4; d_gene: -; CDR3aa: CASSRLDPAFSEKLFF; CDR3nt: TGTGCCAGCAGCCGACTAGATCCGGCATTTAGTGAAAAACTGTTTTTT
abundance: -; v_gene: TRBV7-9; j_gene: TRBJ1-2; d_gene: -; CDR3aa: CASSLELRNYGYTF; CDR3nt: TGTGCCAGCAGCTTAGAGTTACGGAACTATGGCTACACCTTC
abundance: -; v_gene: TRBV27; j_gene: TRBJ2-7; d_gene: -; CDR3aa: CASSLSFPPYEQYF; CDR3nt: TGTGCCAGCAGTTTATCCTTTCCCCCCTACGAGCAGTACTTC
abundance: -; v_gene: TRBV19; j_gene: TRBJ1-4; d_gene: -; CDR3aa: CASRKGPANEKLFF; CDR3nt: TGTGCCAGTAGAAAGGGGCCGGCTAATGAAAAACTGTTTTTT
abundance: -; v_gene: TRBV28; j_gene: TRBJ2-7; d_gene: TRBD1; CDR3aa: CASNIQQGDEQYF; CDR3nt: TGTGCCAGCAATATACAACAGGGGGACGAGCAGTACTTC
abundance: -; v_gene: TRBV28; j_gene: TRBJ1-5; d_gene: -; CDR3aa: CASSFNRDVQPQHF; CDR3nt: TGTGCCAGCAGTTTCAACAGGGATGTTCAGCCCCAGCATTTT
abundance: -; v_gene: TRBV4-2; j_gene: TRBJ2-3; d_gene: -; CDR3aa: CASSQDAGFSTDTQYF; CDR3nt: TGTGCCAGCAGCCAAGATGCCGGGTTTAGCACAGATACGCAGTATTTT
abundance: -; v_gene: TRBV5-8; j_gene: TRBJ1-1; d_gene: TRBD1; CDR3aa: CASSLGQGSTEAFF; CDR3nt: TGTGCCAGCAGCTTGGGACAGGGAAGTACTGAAGCTTTCTTT
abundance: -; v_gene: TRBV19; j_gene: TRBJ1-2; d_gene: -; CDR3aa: CASSEWGLDGYTF; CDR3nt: TGTGCCAGTAGTGAATGGGGCCTGGATGGCTACACCTTC
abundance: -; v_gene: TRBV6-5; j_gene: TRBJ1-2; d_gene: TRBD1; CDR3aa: CASTSGRGHGYTF; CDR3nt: TGTGCCAGCACTTCAGGCAGGGGGCACGGCTACACCTTC
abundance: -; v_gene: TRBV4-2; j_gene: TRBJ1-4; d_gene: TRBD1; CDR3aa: CASSQTAGQSEKLFF; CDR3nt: TGTGCCAGCAGCCAAACCGCGGGACAGTCTGAAAAACTGTTTTTT
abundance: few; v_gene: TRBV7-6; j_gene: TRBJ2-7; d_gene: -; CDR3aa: CASSLGGRNYEQYF; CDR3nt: TGTGCCAGCAGCTTGGGGGGACGGAACTACGAGCAGTACTTC
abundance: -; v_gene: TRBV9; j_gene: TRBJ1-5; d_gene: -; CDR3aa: CASSVGWQSNQPQHF; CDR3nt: TGTGCCAGCAGCGTAGGCTGGCAGAGCAATCAGCCCCAGCATTTT
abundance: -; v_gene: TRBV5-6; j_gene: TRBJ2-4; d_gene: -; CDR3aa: CASSVGTMKYF; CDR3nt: TGTGCCAGCAGCGTAGGGACAATGAAGTACTTC
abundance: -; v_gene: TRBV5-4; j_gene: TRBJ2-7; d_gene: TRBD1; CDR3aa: CASSVPGQGVYEQYF; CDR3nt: TGTGCCAGCAGCGTCCCGGGACAGGGGGTCTACGAGCAGTACTTC
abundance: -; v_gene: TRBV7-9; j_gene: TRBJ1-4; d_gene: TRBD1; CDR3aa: CASSSRVTGGGEKLFF; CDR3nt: TGTGCCAGCAGCTCAAGAGTTACAGGGGGTGGGGAAAAACTGTTTTTT
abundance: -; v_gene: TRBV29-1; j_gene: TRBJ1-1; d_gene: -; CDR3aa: CSVRNTEAFF; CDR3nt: TGCAGCGTGAGGAACACTGAAGCTTTCTTT
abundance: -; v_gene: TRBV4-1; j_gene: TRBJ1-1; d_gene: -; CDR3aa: CASSQAAGVNTEAFF; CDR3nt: TGCGCCAGCAGCCAAGCGGCAGGGGTGAACACTGAAGCTTTCTTT
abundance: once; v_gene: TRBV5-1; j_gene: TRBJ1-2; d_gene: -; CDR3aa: CASSLGAGYTF; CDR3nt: TGCGCCAGCAGCTTAGGGGCCGGCTACACCTTC
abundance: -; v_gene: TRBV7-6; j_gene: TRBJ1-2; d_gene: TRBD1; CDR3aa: CASRAGTGSLYGYTF; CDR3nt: TGTGCCAGCAGAGCCGGGACAGGGAGCCTTTATGGCTACACCTTC
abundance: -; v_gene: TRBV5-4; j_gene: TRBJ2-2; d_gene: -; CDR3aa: CASSLRRGKPNTGELFF; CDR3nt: TGTGCCAGCAGCTTGCGCAGGGGTAAGCCGAACACCGGGGAGCTGTTTTTT
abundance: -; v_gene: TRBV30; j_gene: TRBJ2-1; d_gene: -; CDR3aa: CAWREGGWNEQFF; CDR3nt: TGTGCCTGGAGAGAAGGAGGGTGGAATGAGCAGTTCTTC
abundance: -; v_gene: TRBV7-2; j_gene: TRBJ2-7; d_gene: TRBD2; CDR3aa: CASSSLAGGSEQYF; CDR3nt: TGTGCCAGCAGCTCACTAGCGGGGGGGAGCGAGCAGTACTTC
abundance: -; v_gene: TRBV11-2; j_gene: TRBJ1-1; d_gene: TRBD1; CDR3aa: CASSLDPGGTEAFF; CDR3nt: TGTGCCAGCAGCTTAGATCCAGGGGGCACTGAAGCTTTCTTT
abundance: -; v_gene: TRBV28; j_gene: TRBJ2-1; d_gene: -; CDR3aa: CASSLHSRRGGYEQFF; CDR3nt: TGTGCCAGCAGTTTACACTCTCGCCGGGGTGGATATGAGCAGTTCTTC
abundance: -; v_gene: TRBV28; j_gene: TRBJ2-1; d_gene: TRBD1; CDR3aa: CASSLGDRYNEQFF; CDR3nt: TGTGCCAGCAGTTTAGGGGACAGGTACAATGAGCAGTTCTTC
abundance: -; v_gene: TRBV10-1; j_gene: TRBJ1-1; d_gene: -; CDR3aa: CASSASRALTEAFF; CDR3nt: TGCGCCAGCAGTGCATCCAGGGCTCTCACTGAAGCTTTCTTT
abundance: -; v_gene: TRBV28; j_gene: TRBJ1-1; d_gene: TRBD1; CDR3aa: CASTRGDRGRTEAFF; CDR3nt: TGTGCCAGCACCCGGGGGGACAGGGGACGCACTGAAGCTTTCTTT
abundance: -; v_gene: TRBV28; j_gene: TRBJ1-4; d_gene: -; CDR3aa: CASSLSGRGEKLFF; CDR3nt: TGTGCCAGCAGTTTATCGGGGAGGGGTGAAAAACTGTTTTTT
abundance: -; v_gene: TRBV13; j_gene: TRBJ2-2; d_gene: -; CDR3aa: CASSFLSPNTGELFF; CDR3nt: TGTGCCAGCAGCTTCCTGTCTCCGAACACCGGGGAGCTGTTTTTT
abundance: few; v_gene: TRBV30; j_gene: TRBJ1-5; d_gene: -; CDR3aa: CAWSAAGPYSNQPQHF; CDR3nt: TGTGCCTGGAGCGCCGCGGGGCCCTATAGCAATCAGCCCCAGCATTTT
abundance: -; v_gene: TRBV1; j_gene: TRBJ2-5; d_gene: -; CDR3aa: CTSSPSGNLLLLQETQYF; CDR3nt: TGCACCAGCAGCCCATCGGGAAACCTCCTCCTTCTCCAAGAGACCCAGTACTTC
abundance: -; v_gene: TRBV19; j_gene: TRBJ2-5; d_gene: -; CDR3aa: CASSPPTGQETQYF; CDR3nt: TGTGCCAGTAGCCCCCCCACAGGACAAGAGACCCAGTACTTC
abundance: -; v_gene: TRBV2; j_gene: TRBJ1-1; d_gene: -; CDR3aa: CATTPQVNTEAFF; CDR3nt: TGTGCCACCACACCCCAGGTGAACACTGAAGCTTTCTTT
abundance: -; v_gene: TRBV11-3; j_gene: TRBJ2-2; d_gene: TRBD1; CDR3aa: CASSFLQGDTGELFF; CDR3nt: TGTGCCAGCAGCTTTTTACAGGGGGACACCGGGGAGCTGTTTTTT
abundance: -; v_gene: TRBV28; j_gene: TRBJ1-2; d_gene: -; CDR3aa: CASSFRPIGSGYTF; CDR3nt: TGTGCCAGCAGTTTTAGGCCCATCGGGAGTGGCTACACCTTC
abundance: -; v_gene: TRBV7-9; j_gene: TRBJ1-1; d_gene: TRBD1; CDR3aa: CASSLAGTVNTEAFF; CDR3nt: TGTGCCAGCAGCTTAGCCGGGACAGTTAACACTGAAGCTTTCTTT
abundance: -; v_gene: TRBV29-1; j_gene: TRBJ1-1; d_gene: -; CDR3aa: CSVEGGESTEAFF; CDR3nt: TGCAGCGTTGAGGGGGGGGAGAGCACTGAAGCTTTCTTT
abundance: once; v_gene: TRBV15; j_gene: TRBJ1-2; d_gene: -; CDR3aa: CATSRDVQGSIGYTF; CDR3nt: TGTGCCACCAGCAGAGATGTCCAGGGATCCATTGGCTACACCTTC
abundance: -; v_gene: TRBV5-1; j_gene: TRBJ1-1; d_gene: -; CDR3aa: CASSLESTEAFF; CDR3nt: TGCGCCAGCAGCTTGGAGAGCACTGAAGCTTTCTTT
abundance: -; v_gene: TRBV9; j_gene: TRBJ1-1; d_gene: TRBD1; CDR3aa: CASSVGTGGSNTEAFF; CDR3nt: TGTGCCAGCAGCGTGGGGACAGGGGGCTCGAACACTGAAGCTTTCTTT
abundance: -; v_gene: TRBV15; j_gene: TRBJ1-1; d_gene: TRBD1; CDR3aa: CASQGVDTEAFF; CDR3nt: TGTGCCTCACAGGGGGTGGATACTGAAGCTTTCTTT
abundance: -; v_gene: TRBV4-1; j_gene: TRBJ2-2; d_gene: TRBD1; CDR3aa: CASSQQGATGELFF; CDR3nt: TGCGCCAGCAGCCAGCAGGGGGCAACCGGGGAGCTGTTTTTT